This is a list of T cell receptor beta chains from one sample in a study of T cell changes during pregnancy in multiple sclerosis. Produced via immunoSEQ multiplex PCR; TCRdb's table is partial and in-frame only. The repertoire holds 45,000 to 55,000 clones, 80% to 95% seen once, with about 0.61% in the top ten. The sequenced sample was CD4+ T cells from peripheral blood mononuclear cells, obtained after pregnancy. The receptors were sampled from a female donor in good health, enrolled as a control in a pregnancy study. The conserved cysteine and the conserved F or W are not part of the CDR3 here. Clone size is not always given. Where it is, it says once, few, many or a class for expanded clones.

clone size: -
V gene: TRBV18
J gene: TRBJ1-1
CDR3 protein: ASSPGGGSEAF

clone size: once
V gene: TRBV6-6
J gene: TRBJ2-7
CDR3 protein: ASTRTVSSYEQY

clone size: -
V gene: TRBV9
J gene: TRBJ2-3
CDR3 protein: ASSPSPLRDTQY

clone size: once
V gene: TRBV30
J gene: TRBJ1-1
CDR3 protein: AWSVLGAEAF

clone size: -
V gene: TRBV5-1
J gene: TRBJ1-2
CDR3 protein: ASSFTGQGDYGYT

clone size: -
V gene: TRBV4-2
J gene: TRBJ2-7
CDR3 protein: ASSQGQWTGGQEQY

clone size: -
V gene: TRBV4-1
J gene: TRBJ2-3
CDR3 protein: ASSQLGGSTTDTQY

clone size: -
V gene: TRBV27
J gene: TRBJ2-5
CDR3 protein: ATSLWGTQETQY

clone size: -
V gene: TRBV28
J gene: TRBJ1-5
CDR3 protein: ASSLWGLRQPQH

clone size: -
V gene: TRBV18
J gene: TRBJ1-1
CDR3 protein: ASSPTGNTEAF

clone size: -
V gene: TRBV9
J gene: TRBJ2-3
CDR3 protein: ASSVAMGASGAPGTQY

clone size: -
V gene: TRBV5-1
J gene: TRBJ2-7
CDR3 protein: ASSSGGAYEQY

clone size: -
V gene: TRBV11-2
J gene: TRBJ1-2
CDR3 protein: ASSKTVNYGYT

clone size: -
V gene: TRBV7-9
J gene: TRBJ2-5
CDR3 protein: ASKPGQGETQY

clone size: -
V gene: TRBV10-2
J gene: TRBJ2-2
CDR3 protein: ASQRESTGELF

clone size: -
V gene: TRBV9
J gene: TRBJ1-3
CDR3 protein: ASSPIGAGNTIY

clone size: few
V gene: TRBV4-1
J gene: TRBJ2-7
CDR3 protein: ASSQEWSMREQY

clone size: -
V gene: TRBV19
J gene: TRBJ1-1
CDR3 protein: ASSNQGWGTEAF

clone size: -
V gene: TRBV29-1
J gene: TRBJ2-1
CDR3 protein: SVGQGTPRLEQF

clone size: once
V gene: TRBV5-4
J gene: TRBJ2-1
CDR3 protein: ASSLGTSPRDNEQF

clone size: -
V gene: TRBV28
J gene: TRBJ2-7
CDR3 protein: ASPPRNRGLNEQY

clone size: -
V gene: TRBV2
J gene: TRBJ2-2
CDR3 protein: ASSEERGGISGELF

clone size: -
V gene: TRBV6-1
J gene: TRBJ1-5
CDR3 protein: ASSVGVDQPQH

clone size: -
V gene: TRBV6-1
J gene: TRBJ1-2
CDR3 protein: ASSEAPVYGYT

clone size: -
V gene: TRBV19
J gene: TRBJ2-7
CDR3 protein: ASSIYPFYEQY

clone size: -
V gene: TRBV9
J gene: TRBJ2-1
CDR3 protein: ASSVGGASGGSYNEQF

clone size: -
V gene: TRBV7-9
J gene: TRBJ2-5
CDR3 protein: ASSPSGLAGETQY

clone size: once
V gene: TRBV6-5
J gene: TRBJ2-2
CDR3 protein: ASRQGGPGELF

clone size: -
V gene: TRBV5-1
J gene: TRBJ2-7
CDR3 protein: ASSLGVLSAEQY

clone size: many
V gene: TRBV12-5
J gene: TRBJ2-7
CDR3 protein: ASGNGTGYHEQY

clone size: -
V gene: TRBV6-1
J gene: TRBJ1-1
CDR3 protein: ASSAQRAVEAF

clone size: -
V gene: TRBV18
J gene: TRBJ2-1
CDR3 protein: ASSPPTSGGHSEQF

clone size: -
V gene: TRBV9
J gene: TRBJ2-5
CDR3 protein: ASSVDPSGGGLETQY

clone size: -
V gene: TRBV6-6
J gene: TRBJ2-2
CDR3 protein: ASRGTDSLRGELF

clone size: -
V gene: TRBV5-6
J gene: TRBJ1-3
CDR3 protein: ASSLIGGSGNTIY

clone size: -
V gene: TRBV6-7
J gene: TRBJ2-3
CDR3 protein: ASSQSLSGGTDTQY

clone size: -
V gene: TRBV2
J gene: TRBJ1-1
CDR3 protein: ASTVTPQVRTF

clone size: -
V gene: TRBV2
J gene: TRBJ2-1
CDR3 protein: ASSEGQRGSNEQF

clone size: -
V gene: TRBV5-1
J gene: TRBJ2-7
CDR3 protein: ASSLALDRVRGEQY

clone size: -
V gene: TRBV6-5
J gene: TRBJ1-1
CDR3 protein: ASSYKGRGDTEAF

clone size: -
V gene: TRBV19
J gene: TRBJ1-5
CDR3 protein: ASRGQGAHQPQH

clone size: -
V gene: TRBV7-2
J gene: TRBJ2-7
CDR3 protein: ASSLKTGSYEQY

clone size: once
V gene: TRBV7-9
J gene: TRBJ2-1
CDR3 protein: ASSRTSGSALIYNEQF

clone size: -
V gene: TRBV5-1
J gene: TRBJ2-5
CDR3 protein: ASSGGQPQETQY

clone size: -
V gene: TRBV9
J gene: TRBJ2-1
CDR3 protein: ASSAQMVVPGYNEQF

clone size: once
V gene: TRBV18
J gene: TRBJ1-2
CDR3 protein: ASSPTSDGYT

clone size: -
V gene: TRBV14
J gene: TRBJ2-7
CDR3 protein: ASSRRTFTGASQIYEQY

clone size: -
V gene: TRBV28
J gene: TRBJ1-1
CDR3 protein: ASTPPGGHNTEAF